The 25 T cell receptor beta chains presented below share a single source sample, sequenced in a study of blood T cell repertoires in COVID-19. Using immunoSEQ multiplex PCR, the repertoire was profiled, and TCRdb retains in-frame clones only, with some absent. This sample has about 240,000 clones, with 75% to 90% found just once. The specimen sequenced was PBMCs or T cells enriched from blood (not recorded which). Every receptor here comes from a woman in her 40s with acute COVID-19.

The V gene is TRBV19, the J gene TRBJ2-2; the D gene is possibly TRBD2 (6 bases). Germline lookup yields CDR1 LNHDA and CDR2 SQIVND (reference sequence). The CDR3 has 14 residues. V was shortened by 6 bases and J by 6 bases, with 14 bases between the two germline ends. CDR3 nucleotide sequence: TGTGCCAGTAGCGGCCGACTAGTTGCCGGGGAGCTGTTTTTT. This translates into CASSGRLVAGELFF.

The CDR3 loop reads CASSLSQGEETQYF. The CDR3 DNA follows: TGTGCCAGCAGCTTGAGTCAGGGGGAGGAGACCCAGTACTTC. This chain uses TRBV7-2 with TRBJ2-5; 7 bases line up with TRBD1. This CDR3 has 14 amino acids. V lost 3 bases, J lost 5 bases, and 6 bases stayed unmatched. CDR1 and CDR2 (germline): SGHTA, FQGNSA.

The CDR3 loop reads CAWSVGRGNEKLFF. In nucleotides, the CDR3 is TGTGCCTGGAGTGTAGGGAGGGGTAATGAAAAACTGTTTTTT. This rearrangement joins TRBV30 to TRBJ1-4; perhaps TRBD1 as D (5 bases). CDR3 size: 14 residues. The V gene's germline CDR1 is GTSNPN and CDR2 SVGIG (reference sequence). Trimming removed 0 bases at V and 4 bases at J, with 9 bases between. Variable domain in full (rest from reference TRBV30 and TRBJ1-4): SQTIHQWPATLVQPVGSPLSLECTVEGTSNPNLYWYRQAAGRGLQLLFYSVGIGQISSEVPQNLSASRPQDRQFILSSKKLLLSDSGFYLCAWSVGRGNEKLFFGSGTQLSVL.

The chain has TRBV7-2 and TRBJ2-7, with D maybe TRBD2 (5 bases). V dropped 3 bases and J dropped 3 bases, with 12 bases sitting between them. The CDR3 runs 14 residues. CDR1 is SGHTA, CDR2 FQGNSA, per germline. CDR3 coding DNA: TGTGCCAGCAGCTTTCTGGAGGAAAACTACGAGCAGTACTTC. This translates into CASSFLEENYEQYF.

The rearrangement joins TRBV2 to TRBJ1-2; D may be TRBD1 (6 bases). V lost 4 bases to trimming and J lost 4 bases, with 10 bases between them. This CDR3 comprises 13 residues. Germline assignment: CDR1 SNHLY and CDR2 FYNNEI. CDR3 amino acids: CASSADRSYGYTF. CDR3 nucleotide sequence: TGTGCCAGCAGTGCCGACAGGTCCTATGGCTACACCTTC.

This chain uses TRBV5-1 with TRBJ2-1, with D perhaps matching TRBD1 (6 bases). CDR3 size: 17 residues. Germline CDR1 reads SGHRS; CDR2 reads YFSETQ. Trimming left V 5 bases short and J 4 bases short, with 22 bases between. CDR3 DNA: TGCGCCAGCAGTCCGATGGCTGGGGGACAAAAATACAATGAGCAGTTCTTC. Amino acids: CASSPMAGGQKYNEQFF.

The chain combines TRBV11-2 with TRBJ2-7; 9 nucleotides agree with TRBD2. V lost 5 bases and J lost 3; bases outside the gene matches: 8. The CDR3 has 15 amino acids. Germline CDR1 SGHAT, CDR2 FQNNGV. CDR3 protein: CASSASGTSSYEQYF. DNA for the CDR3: TGTGCCAGCAGCGCCTCCGGGACTAGCAGCTACGAGCAGTACTTC.

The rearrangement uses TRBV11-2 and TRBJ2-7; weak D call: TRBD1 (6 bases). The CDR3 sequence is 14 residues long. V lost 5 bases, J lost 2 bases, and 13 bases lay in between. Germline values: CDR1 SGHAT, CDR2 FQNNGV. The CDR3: CASSRRDNAYEQYF. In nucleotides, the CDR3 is TGTGCCAGCAGCAGAAGGGACAACGCCTACGAGCAGTACTTC.

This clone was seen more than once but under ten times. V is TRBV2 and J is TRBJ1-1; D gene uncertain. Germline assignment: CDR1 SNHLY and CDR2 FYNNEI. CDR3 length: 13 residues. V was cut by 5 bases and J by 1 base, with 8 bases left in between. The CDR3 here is CASSTHTNTEAFF. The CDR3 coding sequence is TGTGCCAGCAGTACTCATACGAACACTGAAGCTTTCTTT.

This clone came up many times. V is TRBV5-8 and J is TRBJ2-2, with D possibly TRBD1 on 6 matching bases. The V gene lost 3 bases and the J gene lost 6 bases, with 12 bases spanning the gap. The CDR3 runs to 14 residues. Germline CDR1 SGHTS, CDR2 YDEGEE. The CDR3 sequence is CASSYRQVPGELFF. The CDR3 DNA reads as TGTGCCAGCAGCTACAGACAGGTGCCCGGGGAGCTGTTTTTT.

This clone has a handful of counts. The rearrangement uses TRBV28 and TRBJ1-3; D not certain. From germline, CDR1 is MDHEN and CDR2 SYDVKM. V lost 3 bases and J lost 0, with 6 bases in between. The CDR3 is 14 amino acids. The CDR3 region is CASSFGLSGNTIYF. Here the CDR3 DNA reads TGTGCCAGCAGTTTTGGGCTCTCTGGAAACACCATATATTTT.

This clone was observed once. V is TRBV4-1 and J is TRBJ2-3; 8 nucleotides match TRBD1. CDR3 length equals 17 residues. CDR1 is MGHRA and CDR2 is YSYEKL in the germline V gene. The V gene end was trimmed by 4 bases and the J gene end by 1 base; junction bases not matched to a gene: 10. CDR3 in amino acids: CASSPIDRGVGTDTQYF. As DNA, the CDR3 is TGCGCCAGCAGCCCGATAGACAGGGGAGTGGGCACAGATACGCAGTATTTT.

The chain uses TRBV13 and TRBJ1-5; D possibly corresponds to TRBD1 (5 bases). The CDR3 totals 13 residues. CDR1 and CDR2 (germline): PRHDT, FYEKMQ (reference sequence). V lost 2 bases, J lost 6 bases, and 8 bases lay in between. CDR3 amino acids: CASSLSGGQPQHF. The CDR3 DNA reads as TGTGCCAGCAGCTTATCCGGGGGTCAGCCCCAGCATTTT.

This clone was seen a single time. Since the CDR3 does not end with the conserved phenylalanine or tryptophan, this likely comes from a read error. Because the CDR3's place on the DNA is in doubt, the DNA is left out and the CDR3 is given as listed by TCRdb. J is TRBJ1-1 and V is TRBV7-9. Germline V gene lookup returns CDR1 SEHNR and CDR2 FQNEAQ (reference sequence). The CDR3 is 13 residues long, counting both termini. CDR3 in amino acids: CASSPTSSANLVC.

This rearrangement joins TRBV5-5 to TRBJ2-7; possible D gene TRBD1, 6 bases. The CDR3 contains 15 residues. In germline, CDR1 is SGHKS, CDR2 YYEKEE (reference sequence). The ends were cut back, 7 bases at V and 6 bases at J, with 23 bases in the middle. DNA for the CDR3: TGTGCCAGCGGATCCTCGGGGACACGTACAGGCGAGCAGTACTTC. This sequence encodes CASGSSGTRTGEQYF.

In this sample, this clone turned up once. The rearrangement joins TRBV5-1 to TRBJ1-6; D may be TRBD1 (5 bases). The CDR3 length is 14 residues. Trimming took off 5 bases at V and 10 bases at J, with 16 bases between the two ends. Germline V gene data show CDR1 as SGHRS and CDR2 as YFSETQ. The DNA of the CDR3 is TGCGCCAGCAGTCTAGACAGAGAACGGTCACCCCTCCACTTT. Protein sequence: CASSLDRERSPLHF. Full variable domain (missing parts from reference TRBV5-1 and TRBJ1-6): KAGVTQTPRYLIKTRGQQVTLSCSPISGHRSVSWYQQTPGQGLQFLFEYFSETQRNKGNFPGRFSGRQFSNSRSEMNVSTLELGDSALYLCASSLDRERSPLHFGNGTRLTVT.

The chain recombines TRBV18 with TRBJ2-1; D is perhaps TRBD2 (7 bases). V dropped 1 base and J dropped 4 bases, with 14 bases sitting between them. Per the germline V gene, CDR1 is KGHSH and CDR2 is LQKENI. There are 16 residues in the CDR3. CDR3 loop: CASSPQAGARYNEQFF. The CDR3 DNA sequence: TGTGCCAGCTCACCACAGGCGGGGGCAAGGTACAATGAGCAGTTCTTC.

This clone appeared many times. The chain's CDR3 is CASSPGKGTGEAFF. The CDR3 DNA follows: TGTGCCAGCAGCCCCGGAAAGGGAACAGGGGAAGCTTTCTTT. The V and J genes are TRBV7-6 and TRBJ1-1; a weak D match, TRBD1 (6 bases). From germline, CDR1 is SGHVS and CDR2 FNYEAQ. The ends were cut back, 5 bases at V and 8 bases at J, with 18 bases in the middle. The CDR3 covers 14 residues.

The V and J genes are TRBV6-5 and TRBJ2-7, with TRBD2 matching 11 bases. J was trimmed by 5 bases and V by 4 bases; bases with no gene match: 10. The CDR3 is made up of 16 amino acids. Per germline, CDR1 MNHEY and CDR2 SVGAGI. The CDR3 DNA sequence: TGTGCCAGCAGTTCGCTAAGGACTAGCGGGTCCCACGAGCAGTACTTC. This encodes CASSSLRTSGSHEQYF.

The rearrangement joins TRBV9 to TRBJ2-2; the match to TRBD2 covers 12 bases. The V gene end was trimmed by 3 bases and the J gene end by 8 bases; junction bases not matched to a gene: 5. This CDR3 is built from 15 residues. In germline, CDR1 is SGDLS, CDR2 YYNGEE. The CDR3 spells CASSGGTSGSGELFF. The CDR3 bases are TGTGCCAGCAGCGGCGGGACTAGCGGGTCAGGGGAGCTGTTTTTT.

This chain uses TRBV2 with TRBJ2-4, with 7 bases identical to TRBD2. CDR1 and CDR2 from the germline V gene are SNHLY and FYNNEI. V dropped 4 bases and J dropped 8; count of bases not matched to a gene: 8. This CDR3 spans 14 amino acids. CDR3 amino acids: CASSGDWGGYIQYF. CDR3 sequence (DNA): TGTGCCAGCAGTGGGGACTGGGGAGGGTACATTCAGTACTTC.

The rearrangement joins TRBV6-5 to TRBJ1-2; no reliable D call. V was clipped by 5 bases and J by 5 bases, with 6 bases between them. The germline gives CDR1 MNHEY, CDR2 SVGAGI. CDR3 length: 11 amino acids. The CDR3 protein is CASSQTYGYTF. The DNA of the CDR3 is TGTGCCAGCAGTCAAACTTATGGCTACACCTTC.

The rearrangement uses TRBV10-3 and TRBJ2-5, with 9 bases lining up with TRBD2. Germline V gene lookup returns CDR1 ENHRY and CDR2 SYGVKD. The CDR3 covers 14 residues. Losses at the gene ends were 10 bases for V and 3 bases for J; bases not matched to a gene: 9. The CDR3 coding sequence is TGTGCCAAGGGAGCGGGAGGCCTCGAAGAGACCCAGTACTTC. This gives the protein CAKGAGGLEETQYF.

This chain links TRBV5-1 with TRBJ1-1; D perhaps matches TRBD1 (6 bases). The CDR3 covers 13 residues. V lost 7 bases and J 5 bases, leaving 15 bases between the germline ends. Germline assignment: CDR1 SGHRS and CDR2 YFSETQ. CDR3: CASSGGRGTEAFF. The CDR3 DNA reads TGCGCCAGCTCCGGGGGGCGAGGGACTGAAGCTTTCTTT.

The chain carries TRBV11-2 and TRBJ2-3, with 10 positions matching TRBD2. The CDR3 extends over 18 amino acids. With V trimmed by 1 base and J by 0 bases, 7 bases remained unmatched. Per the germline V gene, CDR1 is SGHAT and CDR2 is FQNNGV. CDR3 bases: TGTGCCAGCAGCTTAGCCATACTTAGCGGGAGGAGCACAGATACGCAGTATTTT. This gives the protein CASSLAILSGRSTDTQYF.